This T cell receptor beta chain is from a study of CXCR3-negative and CXCR3-positive naive CD8 T cells. Study summary: Collectively, the libraries yielded some 150 million TRB reads in total, at about 1.5 +/- 0.3 million per library. Study-wide results and caveats: With surface CD5 comparable between naive subsets, TCR strength was estimated using properties derived from the TRB CDR3. Cryopreservation partially decreased CXCR3 expression, and most assays used fresh PBMCs. TRB CDR3 hydrophobicity was greater in CXCR3-positive naive cells than in CXCR3-negative naive cells.

The TRB cDNA libraries were prepared by 5' RACE with UMI labels. TCRdb re-called the 5' RACE reads, yielding one record per CDR3 amino acid sequence without DNA. The table gives about 130,000 distinct CDR3 sequences; the top ten clones make up 0.41% of it. CD45RO-CCR7+CD27+CD95- characterized naive CD8+ T cells. Comment on this clonotype: Its antigen is not identified.

The material sequenced was naive CXCR3+ CD8+ T cells from blood. This sample's subset: CD45RO-CCR7+CD27+CD95- naive CD8+ T cells expressing CXCR3 (TNR3+). The TCR originated in a human donor in good health. Some clones in this sample may be carry-over from other donors' samples.

The CDR3 is CASSQDRRRNKRGDTQYF. The V gene is TRBV3-1, the J gene TRBJ2-3; the D call from TCRdb, TRBD1, cannot be confirmed without DNA. The germline V gene encodes CDR1 LGHDT and CDR2 YNNKEL (reference sequence). CDR3 length: 18 residues.